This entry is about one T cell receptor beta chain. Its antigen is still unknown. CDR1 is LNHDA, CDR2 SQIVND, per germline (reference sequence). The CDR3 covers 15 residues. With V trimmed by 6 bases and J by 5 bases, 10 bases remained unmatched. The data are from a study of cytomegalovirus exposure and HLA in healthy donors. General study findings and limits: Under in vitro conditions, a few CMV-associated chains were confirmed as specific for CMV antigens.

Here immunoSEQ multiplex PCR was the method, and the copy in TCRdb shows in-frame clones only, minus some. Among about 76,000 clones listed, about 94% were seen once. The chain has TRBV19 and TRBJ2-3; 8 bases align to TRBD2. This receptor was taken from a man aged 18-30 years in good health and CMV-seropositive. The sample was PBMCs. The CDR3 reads CASSPRGTRGDTQYF. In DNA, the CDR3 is TGTGCCAGTAGCCCCCGGGGGACTAGAGGAGATACGCAGTATTTT. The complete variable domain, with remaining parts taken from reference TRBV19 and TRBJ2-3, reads DGGITQSPKYLFRKEGQNVTLSCEQNLNHDAMYWYRQDPGQGLRLIYYSQIVNDFQKGDIAEGYSVSREKKESFPLTVTSAQKNPTAFYLCASSPRGTRGDTQYFGPGTRLTVL.